This is a list of T cell receptor beta chains from one sample in a study of cytomegalovirus exposure and HLA in healthy donors. Some clones are missing from TCRdb's copy, which holds only in-frame ones; the method was immunoSEQ multiplex PCR. The repertoire table contains around 80,000 clones. Specimen: PBMCs. These receptor sequences come from a man aged 35 to 55 in good health and CMV-seronegative. CDR3s include the opening cysteine and the closing phenylalanine or tryptophan. The D gene is left open where the match is weak.

TRBJ2-2,TRBV18,NA,TGTGCCAGCCTCCAATCAGTAACGAACACCGGGGAGCTGTTTTTT,CASLQSVTNTGELFF
TRBJ1-2,TRBV7-9,TRBD1,TGTGCCAGCAGCCGCAGGGGGGAAACCTATGGCTACACCTTC,CASSRRGETYGYTF
TRBJ2-7,TRBV11-2,NA,TGTGCCAGCAGCTTAGGGGTGACAGGCCTCTCCTACGAGCAGTACTTC,CASSLGVTGLSYEQYF
TRBJ2-7,TRBV28,NA,TGTGCCAGCAGACTCGGTCAGGGGTCCTACGAGCAGTACTTC,CASRLGQGSYEQYF
TRBJ1-4,TRBV28,NA,TGTGCCAGCAGTTCGTGGCAGGGCAATGAAAAACTGTTTTTT,CASSSWQGNEKLFF
TRBJ2-5,TRBV18,NA,TGTGCCAGCTCACCACGAGGCCAAGAGACCCAGTACTTC,CASSPRGQETQYF
TRBJ2-7,TRBV5-4,TRBD1,TGTGCCAGCAGCTTAGCGCCGGGACAGGGGTTCGACGAGCAGTACTTC,CASSLAPGQGFDEQYF
TRBJ2-2,TRBV7-8,NA,TGTGCCAGCAGCTGGGGACAGAACACCGGGGAGCTGTTTTTT,CASSWGQNTGELFF
TRBJ2-2,TRBV7-6,TRBD2,TGTGCCAGCAGCTTAGGTCTAGCGGGGGACACCGGGGAGCTGTTTTTT,CASSLGLAGDTGELFF
TRBJ2-2,TRBV4-3,NA,TGCGCCAGCAGCCAAGACAGGGTCGTGCGGGAGCTGTTTTTT,CASSQDRVVRELFF
TRBJ1-1,TRBV21-1,NA,TGTGCCAGCAGCAAAGTAACACATAACACTGAAGCTTTCTTT,CASSKVTHNTEAFF
TRBJ1-2,TRBV5-6,NA,TGTGCCAGCAGCTCTCGCACGATGACAGGAGACTATGGCTACACCTTC,CASSSRTMTGDYGYTF
TRBJ2-3,TRBV7-9,NA,TGTGCCAGCAGCTTACGGGCTCGGACAAAGAACAAATTCACAGATACGCAGTATTTT,CASSLRARTKNKFTDTQYF
TRBJ1-1,TRBV11-1,NA,TGTGCCAGCACCCTTTACAGGGACACTGAAGCTTTCTTT,CASTLYRDTEAFF
TRBJ2-5,TRBV2,NA,TGTGCCAGCAAAGTCGAACAGGACGGAGAGACCCAGTACTTC,CASKVEQDGETQYF
TRBJ2-3,TRBV5-1,TRBD2,TGCGCCAGCAGCTTGGCTAGCGGGGGGGCCTTCACAGATACGCAGTATTTT,CASSLASGGAFTDTQYF
TRBJ2-1,TRBV4-1,TRBD2,TGCGCCAGCAGCTTAGCGGGGGGTTCCTACAATGAGCAGTTCTTC,CASSLAGGSYNEQFF
TRBJ1-5,TRBV19,NA,TGTGCCAGTAGTACGGCGGGGGGGAGCAATCAGCCCCAGCATTTT,CASSTAGGSNQPQHF
TRBJ2-7,TRBV18,TRBD1,TGTGCCAGCTCCCCCGGACAGGGGAGAACCTACGAGCAGTACTTC,CASSPGQGRTYEQYF
TRBJ2-1,TRBV12-5,NA,TGTGCTAGTGGTTTGGTACCCACCGGCTACAATGAGCAGTTCTTC,CASGLVPTGYNEQFF
TRBJ1-6,TRBV18,TRBD1,TGTGCCAGCTCGCCGACAGGGGTAAATTCACCCCTCCACTTT,CASSPTGVNSPLHF
TRBJ2-7,TRBV21-1,NA,TGTGCCAGCAGCAGCCCTTACAGGGGGGGCTCCTACGAGCAGTACTTC,CASSSPYRGGSYEQYF
TRBJ2-2,TRBV18,TRBD1,TGTGCCAGCTCACCTCCGGGACAGGGGGCAATCACCGGGGAGCTGTTTTTT,CASSPPGQGAITGELFF
TRBJ2-2,TRBV5-5,NA,TGTGCCAGCAGCCCGCTAATTACCGGGGAGCTGTTTTTT,CASSPLITGELFF
TRBJ2-3,TRBV4-1,TRBD2,TGCGCCAGCAGCCAAGACGGGACTAGCGGGACCACAGATACGCAGTATTTT,CASSQDGTSGTTDTQYF